This TCR beta chain was profiled in a study of cytomegalovirus exposure and HLA in healthy donors. Looking at the study overall: From roughly 180 million T cells, an earlier analysis saw around 120 million unique TCR beta sequences.

Primers included in the PCR were 60 Vbeta and 13 Jbeta primers. Measured with immunoSEQ multiplex PCR; TCRdb has only the in-frame clones, and not every one. The table has 150,000 to 200,000 clones, 84% seen once. Study-wide results and caveats: In vitro assays verified that three CMV-associated chains recognized CMV antigens specifically. Later analysis reportedly placed an Asian-associated ancestry cluster below the roughly 700-donor mean in N-insertions. A cluster of highly shared sequence variants was likely a sequencing artifact.

CDR3 size: 14 residues. Germline values: CDR1 SGHAT, CDR2 FQDESV (reference sequence). V gave up 5 bases and J gave up 4 bases; unmatched junction bases: 5. This clone was observed once. The antigen is unknown. Sequencing was carried out using PBMCs. The source of this sequence is a man between 25 and 39 years old in good health and CMV-seronegative. This chain connects TRBV11-1 to TRBJ1-2; TRBD1 matches at 9 bases. CDR3 DNA sequence: TGTGCCAGCAGCCCGGGACAGGGTGCCTATGGCTACACCTTC. It specifies CASSPGQGAYGYTF.